The source of this T cell receptor beta chain is a study of T cell repertoires in cytomegalovirus infection. TCRdb passed the reads through MiXCR, listing each CDR3 protein once. The sample contains approximately 320,000 distinct CDR3 sequences, approximately 9.5% of which appear only once. CDR3 length: 17 residues. Trimming took off 2 bases at V and 1 base at J, with 18 bases between the two ends. Per the germline V gene, CDR1 is LGHNA and CDR2 is YNFKEQ. The chain joins TRBV4-2 to TRBJ2-7, with D maybe TRBD2 (5 bases). The sequence was collected from a human donor in good health (CMV status not recorded). Some clones in this sample may be carry-over from other donors' samples. Source material: PBMCs. For the CDR3, the DNA is TGTGCCAGCAGCCAACCCGTAGGAGGCCCCCGGTCCTACGAGCAGTACTTC. Its protein is CASSQPVGGPRSYEQYF.